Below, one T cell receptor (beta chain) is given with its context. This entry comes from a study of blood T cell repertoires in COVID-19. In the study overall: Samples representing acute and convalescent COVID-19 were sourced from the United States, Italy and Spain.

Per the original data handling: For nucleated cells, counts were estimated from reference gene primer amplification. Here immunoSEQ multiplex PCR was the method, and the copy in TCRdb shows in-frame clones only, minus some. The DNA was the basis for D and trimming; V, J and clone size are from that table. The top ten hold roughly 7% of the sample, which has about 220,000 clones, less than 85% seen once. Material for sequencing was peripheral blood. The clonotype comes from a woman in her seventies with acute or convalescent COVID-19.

The CDR3 sequence: CASAKAGKNGYTF. Here the CDR3 DNA reads TGTGCCAGCGCAAAAGCGGGGAAAAATGGCTACACCTTC. The rearrangement joins TRBV27 to TRBJ1-2; no reliable D call. The CDR3 sequence is 13 residues long. The V and J ends lost 8 bases and 6 bases respectively, with 16 bases between them. Germline lookup yields CDR1 MNHEY and CDR2 SMNVEV (reference sequence).